The rows below give T cell receptor beta chains drawn from one sample of a study of blood T cells in healthy people across ages. One entry per CDR3 protein results from TCRdb running MiXCR on the 5' RACE reads. The sample consists of fewer than 900,000 distinct CDR3 sequences, around half of them appearing once. The sequenced sample consisted of blood. These receptor sequences come from a woman aged 60-75 years in good health. Each CDR3 is given with its conserved first and last residue. Fields, in order: V gene, D gene, clone size, J gene, CDR3 protein, CDR3 DNA. A D gene is named only where the DNA matches it firmly. A clone size is listed for some rows: how often the clone was seen (once, few, many), or a class if it is expanded.

v_gene: TRBV6-1
d_gene: .
abundance: few
j_gene: TRBJ1-4
CDR3aa: CASSASGGNEKLFF
CDR3nt: TGTGCCAGCAGTGCATCGGGGGGGAATGAAAAACTGTTTTTT

v_gene: TRBV28
d_gene: .
abundance: .
j_gene: TRBJ2-1
CDR3aa: CASSLASRGGGLNEQFF
CDR3nt: TGTGCCAGCAGTTTAGCCTCCAGGGGAGGGGGCCTAAATGAGCAGTTCTTC

v_gene: TRBV5-1
d_gene: .
abundance: many
j_gene: TRBJ2-4
CDR3aa: CASSLGQQNIQYF
CDR3nt: TGCGCCAGCAGCTTGGGGCAGCAAAACATTCAGTACTTC

v_gene: TRBV5-1
d_gene: .
abundance: few
j_gene: TRBJ2-5
CDR3aa: CASSLTAGAETQYF
CDR3nt: TGCGCCAGCAGCCTTACGGCGGGGGCAGAGACCCAGTACTTC

v_gene: TRBV4-1
d_gene: TRBD1
abundance: .
j_gene: TRBJ2-4
CDR3aa: CASSQITTTGRNIQYF
CDR3nt: TGCGCCAGCAGCCAGATAACCACGACAGGGAGAAACATTCAGTACTTC

v_gene: TRBV10-3
d_gene: .
abundance: .
j_gene: TRBJ1-2
CDR3aa: CAISESDGQNYGYTF
CDR3nt: TGTGCCATCAGTGAGTCGGACGGACAGAACTATGGCTACACCTTC

v_gene: TRBV7-2
d_gene: .
abundance: .
j_gene: TRBJ2-1
CDR3aa: CAGSLRQITSPYNEQFF
CDR3nt: TGTGCCGGCAGCTTAAGACAGATCACATCTCCCTACAATGAGCAGTTCTTC

v_gene: TRBV28
d_gene: .
abundance: .
j_gene: TRBJ2-7
CDR3aa: CASSLRGREELPEQYF
CDR3nt: TGTGCCAGCAGTTTAAGGGGGAGGGAAGAGCTACCCGAGCAGTACTTC

v_gene: TRBV28
d_gene: TRBD2
abundance: .
j_gene: TRBJ2-5
CDR3aa: CASRANGLAGGETQYF
CDR3nt: TGTGCCAGCAGGGCTAATGGGCTAGCGGGAGGAGAGACCCAGTACTTC

v_gene: TRBV10-3
d_gene: TRBD2
abundance: .
j_gene: TRBJ2-7
CDR3aa: CAISAGLVAYEQYF
CDR3nt: TGTGCCATCAGTGCGGGACTAGTGGCCTACGAGCAGTACTTC

v_gene: TRBV18
d_gene: TRBD1
abundance: few
j_gene: TRBJ2-5
CDR3aa: CASSPGTGYETQYF
CDR3nt: TGTGCCAGCTCACCCGGGACAGGGTACGAGACCCAGTACTTC

v_gene: TRBV7-2
d_gene: .
abundance: many
j_gene: TRBJ2-7
CDR3aa: CASSSRTEQYF
CDR3nt: TGTGCCAGCAGCTCCCGAACCGAGCAGTACTTC

v_gene: TRBV20-1
d_gene: .
abundance: .
j_gene: TRBJ2-1
CDR3aa: CSATGVGTQTYNEQFF
CDR3nt: TGCAGTGCTACCGGGGTGGGGACCCAAACCTACAATGAGCAGTTCTTC

v_gene: TRBV20-1
d_gene: .
abundance: .
j_gene: TRBJ2-1
CDR3aa: CSARVGGAITYNEQFF
CDR3nt: TGCAGTGCTAGAGTTGGGGGGGCGATTACTTACAATGAGCAGTTCTTC

v_gene: TRBV28
d_gene: .
abundance: .
j_gene: TRBJ2-1
CDR3aa: CASSPRRASEQFF
CDR3nt: TGTGCCAGCAGTCCCCGGCGGGCCAGTGAGCAGTTCTTC

v_gene: TRBV18
d_gene: .
abundance: .
j_gene: TRBJ2-1
CDR3aa: CASSLWDSASYNEQFF
CDR3nt: TGTGCCAGCTCACTCTGGGATAGTGCCTCCTACAATGAGCAGTTCTTC

v_gene: TRBV7-2
d_gene: .
abundance: few
j_gene: TRBJ2-7
CDR3aa: CASSLVQVGYEQYF
CDR3nt: TGTGCCAGCAGCTTAGTTCAAGTCGGCTACGAGCAGTACTTC

v_gene: TRBV4-3
d_gene: .
abundance: few
j_gene: TRBJ2-1
CDR3aa: CASSYERVPYNEQFF
CDR3nt: TGCGCCAGCAGCTATGAAAGGGTTCCCTACAATGAGCAGTTCTTC

v_gene: TRBV20-1
d_gene: .
abundance: .
j_gene: TRBJ1-2
CDR3aa: CSARGSEHYGYTF
CDR3nt: TGCAGTGCTAGAGGGTCAGAGCATTATGGCTACACCTTC

v_gene: TRBV2
d_gene: .
abundance: .
j_gene: TRBJ2-1
CDR3aa: CASSYVGEQFF
CDR3nt: TGTGCCAGCAGCTACGTGGGGGAGCAGTTCTTC

v_gene: TRBV7-9
d_gene: .
abundance: few
j_gene: TRBJ1-2
CDR3aa: CASSLDGGAAGYTF
CDR3nt: TGTGCCAGCAGCTTAGATGGGGGGGCTGCTGGCTACACCTTC

v_gene: TRBV6-5
d_gene: .
abundance: .
j_gene: TRBJ2-7
CDR3aa: CASSYEPGGGYEQYF
CDR3nt: TGTGCCAGCAGTTACGAGCCGGGGGGCGGCTACGAGCAGTACTTC

v_gene: TRBV29-1
d_gene: .
abundance: .
j_gene: TRBJ2-6
CDR3aa: CSAHDSGANVLTF
CDR3nt: TGCAGCGCTCACGACTCTGGGGCCAACGTCCTGACTTTC

v_gene: TRBV18
d_gene: .
abundance: .
j_gene: TRBJ2-7
CDR3aa: CASSPSTGPSNEQYF
CDR3nt: TGTGCCAGCTCACCATCGACGGGACCCTCAAACGAGCAGTACTTC

v_gene: TRBV25-1
d_gene: TRBD2
abundance: .
j_gene: TRBJ2-1
CDR3aa: CASSDSSGRTYNEQFF
CDR3nt: TGTGCCAGCAGTGATTCTAGCGGGAGGACCTACAATGAGCAGTTCTTC

v_gene: TRBV6-1
d_gene: .
abundance: .
j_gene: TRBJ1-5
CDR3aa: CASSQGPWEPQHF
CDR3nt: TGTGCCAGCAGTCAGGGGCCTTGGGAGCCCCAGCATTTT

v_gene: TRBV20-1
d_gene: .
abundance: many
j_gene: TRBJ1-6
CDR3aa: CSARDRDLGNSPLHF
CDR3nt: TGCAGTGCTAGAGACCGGGACTTGGGGAATTCACCCCTCCACTTT

v_gene: TRBV20-1
d_gene: TRBD1
abundance: few
j_gene: TRBJ1-1
CDR3aa: CSARQNKQGMEAFF
CDR3nt: TGCAGTGCTAGACAGAATAAACAGGGGATGGAAGCTTTCTTT